The 27 T cell receptor beta chains reported below all come from one sample, sequenced in a study of shared clonotypes between healthy human individuals. TCRdb keeps only in-frame clones here, not all; method: immunoSEQ multiplex PCR. Of approximately 940,000 clones in the sample, over 60% are singletons; the top ten hold about 1.5%. The sequencing input was memory CD4+ T cells sorted from blood. Subset specified: CD45RA-negative fraction. These receptor sequences come from a young man in good health.

The chain links TRBV5-1 to TRBJ2-2, with TRBD2 matching over 11 bases. Germline CDR1 and CDR2: SGHRS and YFSETQ. The CDR3 is made up of 18 amino acids. Losses at the gene ends were 4 bases for V and 5 bases for J; bases not matched to a gene: 13. This CDR3 reads CASSTPGLAAARTGELFF. The CDR3 bases are TGCGCCAGCAGCACCCCGGGACTAGCGGCAGCCAGAACCGGGGAGCTGTTTTTT.

The CDR3 nucleotides are TGTGCCAGCAGCCCGAGACAGTCTAGCACAGATACGCAGTATTTT. Protein sequence: CASSPRQSSTDTQYF. The V gene is TRBV9, the J gene TRBJ2-3, with D perhaps matching TRBD1 (5 bases). The germline CDR1 and CDR2 sequences are SGDLS and YYNGEE. The ends were cut back, 4 bases at V and 0 bases at J, with 12 bases in the middle. The CDR3 loop spans 15 amino acids.

The CDR3 bases are TGTGCCAGCAGCTTAGTGATTGAGCAGTTCTTC. The encoded protein is CASSLVIEQFF. The chain carries TRBV11-2 and TRBJ2-1; D is uncertain. Trimming took 1 base from V and 9 from J, leaving 4 bases between them. The CDR3 runs 11 residues. From germline, CDR1 is SGHAT and CDR2 FQNNGV.

The chain is built from TRBV10-3 and TRBJ2-7; D not resolved. V was clipped by 8 bases and J by 1 base, with 12 bases between them. There are 13 residues in the CDR3. Germline V CDR1 and CDR2: ENHRY, SYGVKD. CDR3 sequence (DNA): TGTGCCATCGCTGACTCCTTTTCCTACGAGCAGTACTTC. Translated: CAIADSFSYEQYF.

The CDR3 protein is CASREGRVWGETQYF. In nucleotides, the CDR3 is TGCGCCAGCAGGGAGGGACGAGTATGGGGAGAGACCCAGTACTTC. V and J are TRBV5-1 and TRBJ2-5, with TRBD2 as a possible D gene (6 bases). CDR3 size: 15 residues. Germline loops: CDR1 SGHRS, CDR2 YFSETQ. V was clipped by 5 bases and J by 4 bases, with 18 bases between them.

The V and J genes are TRBV9 and TRBJ2-7; 8 nucleotides match TRBD1. This CDR3 comprises 14 residues. Germline assignment: CDR1 SGDLS and CDR2 YYNGEE. The V and J ends lost 4 bases and 5 bases, in that order; junction bases with no gene match: 8. CDR3: CASSTRTGWDEQYF. For the CDR3, the DNA is TGTGCCAGCAGCACTCGGACAGGGTGGGACGAGCAGTACTTC.

The chain joins TRBV13 to TRBJ2-1; 11 nucleotides match TRBD2. V lost 5 bases to trimming and J lost 0 bases; unmatched junction nucleotides: 6. The CDR3 runs 17 residues. Germline V gene data show CDR1 as PRHDT and CDR2 as FYEKMQ (reference sequence). The CDR3 nucleotides are TGTGCCAGCAGCCCGGGACTAGCGGTGATCTCCTACAATGAGCAGTTCTTC. It yields the protein CASSPGLAVISYNEQFF.

The chain links TRBV7-9 to TRBJ2-1; D is ambiguous. Trimming removed 5 bases at V and 0 bases at J, with 11 bases between. Germline CDR1 and CDR2: SEHNR and FQNEAQ (reference sequence). The CDR3 length is 15 residues. In nucleotides, the CDR3 is TGTGCCAGCAGCAGGGCCCTAAGCTCCTACAATGAGCAGTTCTTC. It specifies CASSRALSSYNEQFF.

V usage is TRBV5-1 and J usage is TRBJ2-1, with TRBD2 matching 12 bases. The V gene's germline CDR1 is SGHRS and CDR2 YFSETQ. The V segment lost 4 bases and the J segment 4 bases; nucleotides outside the gene matches: 3. The CDR3 is 15 amino acids. CDR3 bases: TGCGCCAGCAGCGCCGGGACTAGCGGGTACAATGAGCAGTTCTTC. This codes for CASSAGTSGYNEQFF.

CDR3 in amino acids: CASSLGGAKYNEQFF. CDR3 bases: TGTGCCAGCAGCTTAGGCGGGGCCAAATACAATGAGCAGTTCTTC. This sequence joins TRBV11-1 and TRBJ2-1; a weak D match, TRBD2 (6 bases). The V gene lost 1 base and the J gene lost 4 bases, with 11 bases spanning the gap. The CDR3 extends over 15 amino acids. The V gene's germline CDR1 is SGHAT and CDR2 FQDESV (reference sequence).

J is TRBJ2-2 and V is TRBV5-1; D is unresolved. Between the trimmed V and J ends, which lost 3 bases and 0 bases, there was a span of 12 bases. CDR1 is SGHRS and CDR2 is YFSETQ in the germline V gene. The CDR3 extends over 16 amino acids. The CDR3 region has the DNA TGCGCCAGCAGCTCCAAGACAAACGCGAACACCGGGGAGCTGTTTTTT. It codes for CASSSKTNANTGELFF.

The chain carries TRBV30 and TRBJ2-2; 8 bases fit TRBD1. CDR1 is GTSNPN and CDR2 is SVGIG in the germline V gene (reference sequence). The J segment lost 1 base and the V segment lost 3 bases, leaving 1 base of the junction unmatched. The CDR3 is 14 residues long. This CDR3 is CAWRTGVNTGELFF. CDR3 sequence (DNA): TGTGCCTGGAGGACAGGGGTGAACACCGGGGAGCTGTTTTTT.

V is TRBV9 and J is TRBJ2-6, with 9 positions matching TRBD1. Germline trimming cut 0 bases from V and 1 base from J; bases unmatched to any gene: 17. Germline assignment: CDR1 SGDLS and CDR2 YYNGEE. This CDR3 has 22 residues. The CDR3 bases are TGTGCCAGCAGCGTAGCTCCGGGACAGGGTAATAAGAAGGAATCTGGGGCCAACGTCCTGACTTTC. Translating it yields CASSVAPGQGNKKESGANVLTF.

There are a few counts of this clone. Other DNA sequences from this sample encode an identical CDR3 as well. This chain links TRBV28 with TRBJ1-3; D is unclear. Germline CDR1 MDHEN, CDR2 SYDVKM. The CDR3 spans 13 residues. V shed 4 bases and J shed 3 bases, with 7 bases lying between them. Here the CDR3 reads CASSSGLGNTIYF. The CDR3 DNA sequence: TGTGCCAGCAGTTCCGGGCTTGGAAACACCATATATTTT.

The V call is TRBV6-1, the J call TRBJ2-7, with TRBD1 identical over 9 bases. CDR1 MNHNS and CDR2 SASEGT come from the germline V gene. The CDR3 is 14 residues long. The V segment lost 7 bases and the J segment 0 bases; nucleotides outside the gene matches: 4. As DNA, the CDR3 is TGTGCCAGCAACGGACAGGGGAGCTCCTACGAGCAGTACTTC. Its protein product is CASNGQGSSYEQYF.

The V call is TRBV28, the J call TRBJ1-5; D not certain. V gave up 3 bases and J gave up 7 bases, with 4 bases separating them. This CDR3 contains 11 residues. Germline loops: CDR1 MDHEN, CDR2 SYDVKM. CDR3 nucleotide sequence: TGTGCCAGCAGTTTTGACCAGCCCCAGCATTTT. It yields the protein CASSFDQPQHF.

This clone has just a few counts. The chain employs TRBV4-3 and TRBJ1-5; D not resolved. The CDR3 runs 16 residues. Trimming cost V 0 bases and J 2 bases, with 11 bases left between them. Germline V gene lookup returns CDR1 LGHNA and CDR2 YSLEER. CDR3 sequence: CASSQDIRAGNQPQHF. For the CDR3, the DNA is TGCGCCAGCAGCCAAGATATCAGAGCAGGCAATCAGCCCCAGCATTTT.

The gene calls are TRBV2 and TRBJ2-1, with a tentative D call TRBD2 (5 bases). Germline V gives CDR1 SNHLY, CDR2 FYNNEI. The CDR3 length is 14 residues. V was trimmed by 8 bases and J by 1 base, leaving 12 bases between them. The CDR3 DNA is TGTGCCAGCCCGAAACGGGATTCCTACAATGAGCAGTTCTTC. Residues: CASPKRDSYNEQFF.

The chain combines TRBV5-1 with TRBJ2-1, with a tentative D call TRBD2 (5 bases). The CDR3 contains 15 residues. Trimming took 0 bases from V and 4 from J, leaving 11 bases between them. The germline V gene has CDR1 SGHRS and CDR2 YFSETQ. CDR3 protein: CASSLAAGFYNEQFF. In nucleotides, the CDR3 is TGCGCCAGCAGCTTGGCGGCGGGCTTTTACAATGAGCAGTTCTTC.

The J gene is TRBJ2-5, the V gene TRBV6-4, with 9 bases identical to TRBD1. Germline assignment: CDR1 MRHNA and CDR2 SNTAGT. Trimming took 3 bases from V and 2 from J; bases not matched to a gene: 7. The CDR3 totals 16 residues. The CDR3 is CASSDGRDRDQETQYF. The CDR3 coding sequence is TGTGCCAGCAGTGATGGCCGGGACAGGGATCAAGAGACCCAGTACTTC.

The chain is built from TRBV30 and TRBJ2-1; TRBD2 agrees at 12 bases. The CDR3 is made up of 15 amino acids. The V segment lost 0 bases and the J segment 6 bases; nucleotides outside the gene matches: 3. CDR1 and CDR2 (germline): GTSNPN, SVGIG (reference sequence). The CDR3 reads CAWSVLAGGSNEQFF. CDR3 bases: TGTGCCTGGAGTGTACTAGCGGGGGGATCCAATGAGCAGTTCTTC.

The chain couples TRBV7-2 to TRBJ2-3, with 7 bases fitting TRBD2. The ends lost 2 bases at V and 1 base at J; junction bases unmatched: 3. The CDR3 is made up of 15 amino acids. CDR1 is SGHTA, CDR2 FQGNSA, per germline. CDR3 DNA: TGTGCCAGCAGCTTAATGGGGGGGGGCACAGATACGCAGTATTTT. Its protein product is CASSLMGGGTDTQYF.

The table lists this clone with a count of one. V is TRBV5-1 and J is TRBJ1-3; D is perhaps TRBD1 (5 bases). The CDR3 length is 17 residues. CDR1 SGHRS and CDR2 YFSETQ come from the germline V gene. V shed 0 bases and J shed 0 bases, with 13 bases lying between them. Written as DNA, the CDR3 is TGCGCCAGCAGCTTGGGCGCAGGGACGGACTCTGGAAACACCATATATTTT. As protein: CASSLGAGTDSGNTIYF. The variable domain in full, completed from reference TRBV5-1 and TRBJ1-3, reads KAGVTQTPRYLIKTRGQQVTLSCSPISGHRSVSWYQQTPGQGLQFLFEYFSETQRNKGNFPGRFSGRQFSNSRSEMNVSTLELGDSALYLCASSLGAGTDSGNTIYFGEGSWLTVV.

The V and J genes are TRBV6-5 and TRBJ2-2, with D perhaps TRBD1 (6 bases). V was trimmed by 2 bases and J by 4 bases, leaving 14 bases between them. The CDR3 is 16 residues long. Germline CDR1 and CDR2: MNHEY and SVGAGI. DNA for the CDR3: TGTGCCAGCAGTTACGTCAGGGGAAGGGGCACCGGGGAGCTGTTTTTT. As protein: CASSYVRGRGTGELFF.

This clone showed up just once. This same CDR3 is encoded by further DNA sequences in the sample. The chain is built from TRBV7-2 and TRBJ2-1, with 7 nucleotides matching TRBD2. The length of the CDR3 is 15 residues. Trimming cost V 0 bases and J 4 bases; bases outside gene matches: 3. CDR1 and CDR2 (germline): SGHTA, FQGNSA. Here the CDR3 reads CASSLARGGYNEQFF. The CDR3, as DNA: TGTGCCAGCAGCTTAGCGAGGGGAGGGTACAATGAGCAGTTCTTC.

V is TRBV9 and J is TRBJ2-5; possible D gene TRBD1, 5 bases. V lost 4 bases to trimming and J lost 3 bases, with 10 bases between them. The length of the CDR3 is 13 residues. Looked up from germline, CDR1 is SGDLS and CDR2 is YYNGEE. CDR3 sequence reads: CASSSQGEETQYF. In DNA, the CDR3 is TGTGCCAGCAGCTCTCAAGGGGAAGAGACCCAGTACTTC.

The chain recombines TRBV5-8 with TRBJ1-2; D gene unclear. The CDR3 runs 14 residues. Germline V gene data show CDR1 as SGHTS and CDR2 as YDEGEE. V lost 4 bases, J lost 4 bases, and 14 bases lay in between. This chain's CDR3 is CASSRQGISYGYTF. For the CDR3, the DNA is TGTGCCAGCAGCAGGCAAGGGATTAGCTATGGCTACACCTTC.